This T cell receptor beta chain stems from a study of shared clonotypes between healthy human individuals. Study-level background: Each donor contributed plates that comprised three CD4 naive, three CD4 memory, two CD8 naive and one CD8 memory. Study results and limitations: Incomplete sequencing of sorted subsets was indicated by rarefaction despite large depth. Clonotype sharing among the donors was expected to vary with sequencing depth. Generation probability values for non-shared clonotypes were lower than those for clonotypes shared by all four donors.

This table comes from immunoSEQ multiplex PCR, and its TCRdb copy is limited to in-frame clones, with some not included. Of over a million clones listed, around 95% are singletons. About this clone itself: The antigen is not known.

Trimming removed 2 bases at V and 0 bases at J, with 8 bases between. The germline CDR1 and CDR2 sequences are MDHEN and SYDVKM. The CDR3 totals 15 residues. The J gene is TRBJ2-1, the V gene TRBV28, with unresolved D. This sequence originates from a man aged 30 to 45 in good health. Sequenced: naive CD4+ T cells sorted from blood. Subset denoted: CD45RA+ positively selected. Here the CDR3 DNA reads TGTGCCAGCAGTTTAAGGGATCTCTCCTACAATGAGCAGTTCTTC. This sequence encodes CASSLRDLSYNEQFF.